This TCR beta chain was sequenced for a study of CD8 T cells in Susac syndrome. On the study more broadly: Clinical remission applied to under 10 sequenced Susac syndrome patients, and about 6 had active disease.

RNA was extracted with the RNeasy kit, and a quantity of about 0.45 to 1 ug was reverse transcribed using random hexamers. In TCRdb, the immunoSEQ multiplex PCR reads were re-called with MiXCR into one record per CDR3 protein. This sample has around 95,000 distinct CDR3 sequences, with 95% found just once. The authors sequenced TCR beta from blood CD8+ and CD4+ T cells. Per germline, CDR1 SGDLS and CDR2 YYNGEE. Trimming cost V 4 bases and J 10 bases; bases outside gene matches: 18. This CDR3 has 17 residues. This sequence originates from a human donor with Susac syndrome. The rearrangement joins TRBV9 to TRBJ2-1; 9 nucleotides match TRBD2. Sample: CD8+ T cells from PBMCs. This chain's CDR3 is CASSSPGLASYPGEQFF. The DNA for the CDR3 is TGTGCCAGCAGCTCCCCAGGACTAGCGTCCTACCCGGGGGAGCAGTTCTTC.